These 10 T cell receptor beta chains were all obtained from the same sample, sequenced in a study of T cells after yellow fever vaccination. TCRdb reanalysed the 5' RACE reads using MiXCR and keeps one entry per CDR3 protein. The sample records roughly 180,000 distinct CDR3 sequences, about 6% being singletons. Sequenced here: CD4+ T cells sorted from PBMCs, sampled on the day of the first yellow fever vaccination. The receptors stem from a man younger than 30 who received the YFV17D yellow fever vaccine.

This clonotype was seen repeatedly, ten times or more. This chain joins TRBV29-1 and TRBJ1-3; 7 nucleotides agree with TRBD1. The junction had 2 bases not matched to a gene; V was cut back by 6 bases and J by 0 bases. The CDR3 covers 13 residues. CDR1 SQVTM and CDR2 ANQGSEA come from the germline V gene. The CDR3 DNA reads TGCAGCGTGGGACAGAGCTCTGGAAACACCATATATTTT. As protein: CSVGQSSGNTIYF.

This clonotype has a count of ten or more. The genes are TRBV7-2 and TRBJ1-1; TRBD1 matches at 10 bases. The V gene's germline CDR1 is SGHTA and CDR2 FQGNSA. This CDR3 is built from 15 residues. V dropped 2 bases and J dropped 11; count of bases not matched to a gene: 11. CDR3 in DNA: TGTGCCAGCAGCTTAAGGACAGGGGGACCCGAGGGGGCTTTCTTT. Protein: CASSLRTGGPEGAFF.

The chain joins TRBV7-6 to TRBJ2-3; tentatively, D is TRBD1 (5 bases). V lost 3 bases and J lost 2, with 6 bases in between. The CDR3 is 13 amino acids. The germline V gene has CDR1 SGHVS and CDR2 FNYEAQ. The CDR3 reads CASSFGHTDTQYF. CDR3 coding DNA: TGTGCCAGCAGCTTCGGACACACAGATACGCAGTATTTT.

At least ten counts were recorded for this clonotype. The junction shows a germline mismatch at one end, possibly a read error. The J gene is TRBJ1-1, the V gene TRBV7-2; D remains ambiguous. This CDR3 contains 14 residues. Germline assignment: CDR1 SGHTA and CDR2 FQGNSA. The CDR3 protein is CASSLAIRNTEAFF. The CDR3 region has the DNA TGTGCCAGCAGCCTAGCCATCAGGAACACTGAAGCTTTCTTT.

This clonotype has ten or more counts. The genes are TRBV20-1 and TRBJ2-3; D uncertain. CDR3 length: 15 residues. Trimming took 5 bases from V and 0 from J, leaving 15 bases between them. Per germline, CDR1 DFQATT and CDR2 SNEGSKA (reference sequence). The CDR3 DNA sequence: TGCAGTGCTGTGATTAGGAGACCTAGCACAGATACGCAGTATTTT. Encoded protein: CSAVIRRPSTDTQYF.

The chain is built from TRBV3-1 and TRBJ1-5; TRBD1 matches at 9 bases. The CDR3 has 14 amino acids. V was pared by 2 bases and J by 8 bases, with 4 bases of the junction left unmatched. CDR1 and CDR2 from the germline V gene are LGHDT and YNNKEL (reference sequence). CDR3 sequence: CASSQNRGLEPQHF. The CDR3, as DNA: TGTGCCAGCAGCCAAAACAGGGGGCTAGAGCCCCAGCATTTT. The variable domain in full, with the rest retrieved from reference TRBV3-1 and TRBJ1-5, is DTAVSQTPKYLVTQMGNDKSIKCEQNLGHDTMYWYKQDSKKFLKIMFSYNNKELIINETVPNRFSPKSPDKAHLNLHINSLELGDSAVYFCASSQNRGLEPQHFGDGTRLSIL.

At least ten counts were recorded for this clonotype. The CDR3 here is CASTANGEETQYF. CDR3 DNA sequence: TGTGCCAGCACCGCGAATGGGGAAGAGACCCAGTACTTC. The chain has TRBV7-8 and TRBJ2-5; D ambiguous. Germline V lookup: CDR1 SGHVS, CDR2 FQNEAQ. The V end was cut by 7 bases, the J end by 3 bases, with 12 bases between. This CDR3 spans 13 amino acids.

This clonotype was recorded a few times. The CDR3 region has the DNA TGTGCCAGCAGCCAGGACAGGGGGAGAACCAACGTCCTGACTTTC. Its translation is CASSQDRGRTNVLTF. This chain links TRBV11-2 with TRBJ2-6; 10 bases map to TRBD1. The CDR3 is made up of 15 amino acids. Germline CDR1 and CDR2: SGHAT and FQNNGV. With V trimmed by 5 bases and J by 8 bases, 6 bases remained unmatched.

The gene calls are TRBV5-1 and TRBJ1-4; no clear D gene. The CDR3 runs to 15 residues. CDR1 and CDR2 from the germline V gene are SGHRS and YFSETQ. Trimming pared 0 bases from V and 3 bases from J, leaving 9 bases between. The CDR3 DNA follows: TGCGCCAGCAGCTTGGGTCGTCGGCCTAATGAAAAACTGTTTTTT. Translated, it gives CASSLGRRPNEKLFF.

The genes are TRBV7-2 and TRBJ2-7; no clear D. Germline lookup yields CDR1 SGHTA and CDR2 FQGNSA. The CDR3 covers 17 residues. With 3 bases removed from V and 0 bases from J, the gap between germline ends came to 18 bases. In DNA form, the CDR3 reads TGTGCCAGCAGCTTCCTTACCCTGACACTCTCCTCCTACGAGCAGTACTTC. It translates to CASSFLTLTLSSYEQYF.